These T cell receptor beta chains were read from a single sample in a study of blood T cell repertoires in COVID-19. Sequencing was performed with immunoSEQ multiplex PCR; in TCRdb, only in-frame clones are kept and a portion is missing. The sample gives about 210,000 clones, roughly nine tenths of which show up once; less than 2% is in the top ten. The sequenced sample was peripheral blood. Receptor source: a man between 65 and 80 years old with acute or convalescent COVID-19. Both conserved end residues are part of each CDR3. D genes are given only for firm matches. Rows may omit the clone size; those that give it use once, few, many or a size class.

>.|.|TRBJ2-1|TRBV14
TGTGCCAGCAGCCGTAACAGCTGGTCCAATGAGCAGTTCTTC
CASSRNSWSNEQFF
>.|TRBD1|TRBJ2-3|TRBV7-2
TGTGCCAGCAGCTTCCGACAGGGGGCAGGTGATACGCAGTATTTT
CASSFRQGAGDTQYF
>.|TRBD2|TRBJ2-1|TRBV6-2/TRBV6-3
TGTGCCAGCAGTTACTCAAGCGGGAGCCCCTCCTACAATGAGCAGTTCTTC
CASSYSSGSPSYNEQFF
>.|TRBD2|TRBJ2-3|TRBV5-1
TGCGCCAGCAGCTTGAGGACTAGCGGGAGGACCATAGATACGCAGTATTTT
CASSLRTSGRTIDTQYF
>.|.|TRBJ2-3|TRBV2
TGTGCCAGCAGTGAACGGGGTGATCGCACAGATACGCAGTATTTT
CASSERGDRTDTQYF
>.|TRBD1|TRBJ2-5|TRBV4-1
TGCGCCAGCAGCCGAGGCACTTTGGGGCAGGGGGCACGAGAGACCCAGTACTTC
CASSRGTLGQGARETQYF
>.|.|TRBJ2-3|TRBV12-3/TRBV12-4
TGTGCCAGCAGTGTTTCTGGGACTCACCAGTATTTT
CASSVSGTHQYF
>.|.|TRBJ2-1|TRBV7-9
TGTGCCAGCAGCTTAGGCCGAGGGGGGCAGTTCTTC
CASSLGRGGQFF
>.|.|TRBJ2-7|TRBV2
TGTGCCATCGCCCTTGGCGGGACCGAGCAGTACTTC
CAIALGGTEQYF
>.|.|TRBJ2-6|TRBV28
TGTGCCAGCAGTTTACAGGGCTCTGGGGCCAACGTCCTGACTTTC
CASSLQGSGANVLTF
>once|.|TRBJ2-5|TRBV6-2/TRBV6-3
TGTGCCAGCAGCACTTGGGGCTACCAAGAGACCCAGTACTTC
CASSTWGYQETQYF
>.|.|TRBJ1-5|TRBV2
TGTGCCAGCAGTCCCTCCCAGGTCAATCAGCCCCAGCATTTT
CASSPSQVNQPQHF
>.|TRBD2|TRBJ2-7|TRBV3-1/TRBV3-2
TGTGCCAGCAGCCAAGGACTAGCGGCAACCTACGAGCAGTACTTC
CASSQGLAATYEQYF
>once|.|TRBJ1-1|TRBV18
TGTGCCAGCTCACCGCCGCGGACGGGAATGAACACTGAAGCTTTCTTT
CASSPPRTGMNTEAFF
>.|TRBD2|TRBJ2-1|TRBV9
TGTGCCAGCAGCGTAGGAGGAGCGGGAGTAAGTGAGCAGTTCTTC
CASSVGGAGVSEQFF
>.|.|TRBJ2-1|TRBV18
TGTGCCAGCTCCGCAGAAGGGGGGGCGAATGAGCAGTTCTTC
CASSAEGGANEQFF
>.|TRBD2|TRBJ2-3|TRBV9
TGTGCCAGCAGCGTAGCGGGAGGGGTAGATACGCAGTATTTT
CASSVAGGVDTQYF